This T cell receptor (beta chain) is drawn from a study of blood T cell repertoires in COVID-19. Study information: Acute-phase and convalescent COVID-19 samples originated in the United States, Italy and Spain. The cDNA or gDNA used as material had been derived from T cells, B-cell-depleted T cells, or PBMCs.

Clones were sequenced by immunoSEQ multiplex PCR, and TCRdb holds only the in-frame ones, with some missing. Of over 75,000 clones listed, less than 85% are singletons. The CDR3 extends over 14 amino acids. CDR1 and CDR2 (germline): SGHRS, YFSETQ. The V segment lost 0 bases and the J segment 4 bases; nucleotides outside the gene matches: 0. The V call is TRBV5-1, the J call TRBJ2-3; the match to TRBD1 covers 9 bases. Sequencing was done on a sample of peripheral blood. This TCR came from a human donor in a cohort sampled during active COVID-19. The CDR3 reads CASSLDRGPDTQYF. The CDR3 DNA follows: TGCGCCAGCAGCTTGGACAGGGGGCCAGATACGCAGTATTTT.